This T cell receptor (beta chain) derives from a study of beta chain features in type 1 diabetes. General study points: Researchers reported that naive, central memory and Treg TCRB repertoires appeared more similar in patients than in healthy donors.

Since all of the isolated RNA was reverse transcribed, expressed TCRB transcripts were what got sequenced. The assay was immunoSEQ multiplex PCR, and TCRdb's table has in-frame clones only and misses some. The data show 350,000 to 450,000 clones, roughly 13% seen once. Concerning this clone itself: The antigen is undetermined.

V was clipped by 4 bases and J by 1 base, with 15 bases between them. Germline V gene sequence: CDR1 SGDLS, CDR2 YYNGEE. The CDR3 totals 15 residues. All of the sorted populations showed purity greater than 95%. V usage is TRBV9 and J usage is TRBJ2-7; possibly TRBD1 for D (8 bases). The receptor was isolated from a man under 40 in good health. Specimen: naive CD4+ T cells from blood. The DNA of the CDR3 is TGTGCCAGCAGCTTGGGGGGGACAGGATCCTACGAGCAGTACTTC. Protein sequence: CASSLGGTGSYEQYF.